This T cell receptor (beta chain) was sequenced for a study of T cells in Graves' hyperthyroidism and ophthalmopathy. Study outcomes and limitations: Among clonotypes expanded in thyroid above 0.001, most were also found in blood.

Diagnosis of hyperthyroidism was new in patients aged 18 to 65, and its duration was under 2 months. Uncontrolled infection, other autoimmune disease, pregnancy or lactation disqualified patients from enrolment. Ahead of any ophthalmopathy symptoms, the blood sample was obtained at the first diagnosis of hyperthyroidism. From RNA transcripts, TCR beta CDR3 regions were amplified. First-round RT-PCR with HTBI primers amplified the TCR CDR3 region. One entry per CDR3 protein results from TCRdb running MiXCR on the multiplex PCR reads. Of 690,000 or so distinct CDR3 sequences listed, 15% to 20% are singletons. To note about this clonotype: What it recognizes is unknown.

The TCR originated in a woman aged 45-65 years with Graves' hyperthyroidism that later progressed to Graves' ophthalmopathy. Sequences were obtained from blood.

CDR3 nucleotides: TGTGCCAGCAGCCAAGATCGGGCAAGGAGGAACACTGAAGCTTTCTTT. This codes for CASSQDRARRNTEAFF. The chain uses TRBV14 and TRBJ1-1, with unresolved D. In germline, CDR1 is SGHDN, CDR2 FVKESK. CDR3 length equals 16 residues. V lost 0 bases, J lost 1 base, and 12 bases lay in between.